This paragraph covers one T cell receptor beta chain sequence. Its antigen is unknown. No base quality values were provided; no much bigger clone lies one nucleotide off. The sample belongs to a study of blood T cells in healthy people across ages (dated by TCRdb to 2014 to 2015). Turning to the overall study: In model experiments, roughly one uniquely barcoded TCR beta cDNA molecule per two T cells was captured by template switching. The study measured age-related changes in TCR beta repertoire diversity using deep sequencing normalized with unique cDNA molecular identifiers. Donors were grouped into four age groups: young (average approximately 16 years), middle-aged (about 40), aged (about 60) and long-lived (around 82). To avoid experimental bias, donors of different ages were spread randomly across the sequencing lanes. For two donors (one aged 18 to 29 and one aged 80 or older), the study analyzed two additional independent replicas of 1 million unique cDNA reads from the same blood draw.

General study outcomes and caveats: Estimates of total diversity based on one million sequenced T cells were considered lower bounds and underestimates. Conclusive comparison of naive and antigen-experienced compartments was prevented by the profiling of bulk unsorted PBMCs. Compared with the aged group, more naive CD4+ T cells, fewer expanded clones and increased TCR diversity were shown by the long-lived group, suggesting age selection. There was a strong correlation between observed TCR beta diversity and the percentage of naive T cells measured by flow cytometry. As age increased, observed TCR beta diversity per million T cells dropped in a roughly linear way, and a significant reduction was already evident by age 40. Because donor CMV infection status was unknown, age-related changes in expanded clonotypes were potentially confounded.

The germline V gene (reference sequence) gives CDR1 as SGHKS and CDR2 as YYEKEE. Trimming takes 2 bases from V and 2 bases from J, and the germline ends sit 14 bases apart. The CDR3 goes from the cysteine to the phenylalanine over 15 residues. Only the CDR3 DNA stays, 45 bases, in frame from base 1. The 35 to 40 donors, aged about 6 to 100 years, were systemically healthy Caucasian individuals from Russia. Ten milliliters of peripheral blood were drawn from each donor into EDTA-treated Vacutainer tubes. Ficoll-Paque density-gradient centrifugation was used to isolate PBMCs, with at least 7 million per sample. Total RNA was extracted from PBMCs with Trizol reagent, with at least 5.5 micrograms obtained per sample. For every donor, flow cytometry on a PBMC aliquot measured the percentage of naive CD45RAhigh/CD27high T cells. The method was 5' RACE. The sequencing machine was an Illumina HiSeq 2500. The second PCR ran for about 6 to 12 cycles and used a J-beta primer mix along with a sample-barcoded 5' primer. Each TCR beta cDNA molecule received a unique molecular identifier from a template-switch 5' adaptor carrying 12 random nucleotides. At least 3 million CDR3-containing paired-end reads were obtained from each sample. All of the RNA was converted into first-strand cDNA using the Mint cDNA synthesis kit, with a TRBC-specific oligonucleotide serving as the primer. After uracil-DNA glycosylase treatment, a first 18-cycle PCR used universal primers M1SS and BC2_uni_R on all cDNA. The study's processing was this. Normalization of each sample was performed by random selection of 1 million high-quality reads, each carrying a distinct molecular identifier. Reads with shared molecular identifiers were discarded instead of being binned into consensus sequences. MiTCR, with a Q25 quality threshold and the strictest error-elimination algorithm, was used for CDR3 identification, clonotype clustering and error correction. A nonparametric unseen species model with Euler transformation was used to estimate lower-bound total TCR beta diversity. TCRdb handled the public reads itself, with Q25 trimming in fastp and clone calling in MiXCR, and kept productive beta chains. Here each entry gathers all rows of one CDR3 protein and keeps the most common genes and DNA. The V and J calls come from TCRdb's annotation, not from the publication. The sample table records about 290,000 distinct CDR3 sequences; 27% of these occur just once. The ten largest account for around 29% of the sample.

The sequence is built from TRBV5-5 and TRBJ2-7, with no reliable assignment of the D segment. The sequence came from a woman aged 70-85 years in good health. The sequenced material came from blood. CDR3 loop: CASSLEIALTYEQYF. Here is the DNA: TGTGCCAGCAGCTTAGAAATTGCCCTAACCTACGAGCAGTACTTC.